One and the same sample provided the 32 T cell receptor beta chains below, sequenced in a study of neoadjuvant nivolumab and ipilimumab in lung cancer. Sequencing used immunoSEQ multiplex PCR; TCRdb keeps in-frame clones, though not all of them. The repertoire holds some 37,000 clones, roughly nine tenths seen once, with approximately 3.3% in the top ten. The sample was peripheral blood, taken before neoadjuvant nivolumab, alone or with ipilimumab. The receptors shown here come from an adult with non-small cell lung cancer.

The chain joins TRBV4-2 to TRBJ2-4, with 10 bases identical to TRBD2. V dropped 1 base and J dropped 0; count of bases not matched to a gene: 6. Germline CDR1 and CDR2: LGHNA and YNFKEQ. CDR3 length: 18 residues. The CDR3 DNA follows: TGTGCCAGCAGCCAAGGGGTTCTAGCGGGAGTAGCCAAAAACATTCAGTACTTC. Its translation: CASSQGVLAGVAKNIQYF.

This clone was observed a few times. CDR3 sequence reads: CSARVAGEQFF. In nucleotides, the CDR3 is TGCAGTGCTAGAGTCGCGGGCGAACAGTTCTTC. This chain joins TRBV20-1 and TRBJ2-1, with D tentatively TRBD2 (5 bases). V dropped 1 base and J dropped 13 bases, with 11 bases sitting between them. This CDR3 has 11 amino acids. CDR1 DFQATT and CDR2 SNEGSKA come from the germline V gene (reference sequence).

V and J are TRBV6-4 and TRBJ1-1; 7 bases are shared with TRBD1. The CDR3 runs to 13 residues. V trimming: 5 bases; J trimming: 3 bases; junction bases outside the gene matches: 3. Per the germline V gene, CDR1 is MRHNA and CDR2 is SNTAGT. The CDR3 is CASSSDRDTEAFF. The CDR3 coding sequence is TGTGCCAGCAGTAGTGACAGGGACACTGAAGCTTTCTTT.

V usage is TRBV7-3 and J usage is TRBJ2-7; the D is unclear. The CDR3 loop spans 14 amino acids. CDR1 and CDR2 (germline): SGHTA, FQGTGA. V shed 8 bases and J shed 0 bases, with 14 bases lying between them. CDR3 residues: CASPIGFSSYEQYF. Written as DNA, the CDR3 is TGTGCCAGCCCTATAGGCTTCAGCTCCTACGAGCAGTACTTC.

V and J are TRBV7-2 and TRBJ2-1, with unresolved D. In germline, CDR1 is SGHTA, CDR2 FQGNSA. This CDR3 has 14 amino acids. V lost 3 bases and J 5 bases, leaving 11 bases between the germline ends. As DNA, the CDR3 is TGTGCCAGCAGCTTGGGCTACCGAGACAATGAGCAGTTCTTC. It encodes CASSLGYRDNEQFF. Variable domain in full (rest from reference TRBV7-2 and TRBJ2-1): GAGVSQSPSNKVTEKGKDVELRCDPISGHTALYWYRQSLGQGLEFLIYFQGNSAPDKSGLPSDRFSAERTGGSVSTLTIQRTQQEDSAVYLCASSLGYRDNEQFFGPGTRLTVL.

The chain recombines TRBV6-4 with TRBJ2-6; 10 positions match TRBD2. The germline CDR1 and CDR2 sequences are MRHNA and SNTAGT. The CDR3 has 16 amino acids. Germline trimming cut 4 bases from V and 0 bases from J; bases unmatched to any gene: 0. The CDR3, as DNA: TGTGCCAGCAGTGGGACTAGCGGCTCTGGGGCCAACGTCCTGACTTTC. The encoded protein is CASSGTSGSGANVLTF.

About this clone itself: Within the sample, other DNA sequences also encode this same CDR3. V and J are TRBV6-1 and TRBJ2-7, with TRBD1 identical over 8 bases. The CDR3 has 13 amino acids. The germline CDR1 and CDR2 sequences are MNHNS and SASEGT. The J segment lost 3 bases and the V segment lost 6 bases, leaving 4 bases of the junction unmatched. CDR3 in amino acids: CASRAGQDYEQYF. The CDR3 coding sequence is TGTGCCAGCAGGGCGGGACAGGACTACGAGCAGTACTTC.

The V and J genes are TRBV11-1 and TRBJ2-7; D unresolved. CDR1 is SGHAT, CDR2 FQDESV, per germline (reference sequence). V was pared by 4 bases and J by 2 bases, with 6 bases between. The CDR3 contains 12 residues. This CDR3 reads CASSSKAYEQYF. The CDR3 bases are TGTGCCAGCAGCTCGAAAGCCTACGAGCAGTACTTC.

Only one count was recorded for this clone. The chain carries TRBV5-1 and TRBJ2-7, with 9 bases that match TRBD2. CDR3 size: 15 residues. The germline CDR1 and CDR2 sequences are SGHRS and YFSETQ. The J segment lost 2 bases and the V segment lost 0 bases, leaving 3 bases of the junction unmatched. CDR3 DNA sequence: TGCGCCAGCAGCTTGGCTAGCGGGGCCGCCTACGAGCAGTACTTC. This encodes CASSLASGAAYEQYF.

The chain employs TRBV7-9 and TRBJ2-5; no clear D. Trimming removed 5 bases from V and 1 base from J, with 2 bases in between. This CDR3 region has 11 residues. CDR1 is SEHNR, CDR2 FQNEAQ, per germline (reference sequence). Here the CDR3 reads CASSPQETQYF. Here the CDR3 DNA reads TGTGCCAGCAGCCCCCAAGAGACCCAGTACTTC. The full variable domain, with the rest looked up from reference TRBV7-9 and TRBJ2-5, is DTGVSQNPRHKITKRGQNVTFRCDPISEHNRLYWYRQTLGQGPEFLTYFQNEAQLEKSRLLSDRFSAERPKGSFSTLEIQRTEQGDSAMYLCASSPQETQYFGPGTRLLVL.

DNA for the CDR3: TGTGCCATCGAAGGGTTGGGGACTGAAGCTTTCTTT. Translated: CAIEGLGTEAFF. The genes are TRBV28 and TRBJ1-1; D remains ambiguous. Germline V CDR1 and CDR2: MDHEN, SYDVKM. V gave up 10 bases and J gave up 5 bases, with 14 bases separating them. The CDR3 runs to 12 residues. Variable domain in full (rest from reference TRBV28 and TRBJ1-1): DVKVTQSSRYLVKRTGEKVFLECVQDMDHENMFWYRQDPGLGLRLIYFSYDVKMKEKGDIPEGYSVSREKKERFSLILESASTNQTSMYLCAIEGLGTEAFFGQGTRLTVV.

The chain has TRBV7-9 and TRBJ2-1, with D possibly TRBD1 on 6 matching bases. With 4 bases removed from V and 4 bases from J, the gap between germline ends came to 23 bases. The germline V gene has CDR1 SEHNR and CDR2 FQNEAQ (reference sequence). This CDR3 is 18 amino acids long. The CDR3 spells CASSSLAPGQGHYNEQFF. CDR3 in DNA: TGTGCCAGCAGCTCCCTCGCCCCGGGTCAGGGACATTACAATGAGCAGTTCTTC.

The gene calls are TRBV6-6 and TRBJ1-2; 8 bases agree with TRBD1. This CDR3 is 14 amino acids long. Germline V gene sequence: CDR1 MNHNY, CDR2 SVGAGI (reference sequence). V was pared by 5 bases and J by 4 bases, with 6 bases of the junction left unmatched. The CDR3 is CASSQGQGVYGYTF. The CDR3 nucleotides are TGTGCCAGCAGTCAAGGACAGGGAGTCTATGGCTACACCTTC.

The rearrangement links TRBV11-2 to TRBJ2-2; D may match TRBD1 or TRBD2 (5 bases each). Germline CDR1 SGHAT, CDR2 FQNNGV. This CDR3 has 14 residues. V lost 7 bases and J lost 5, with 14 bases in between. The CDR3 DNA sequence: TGTGCCAGCACCCCCGGGGACGCAACCGGGGAGCTGTTTTTT. It is translated as CASTPGDATGELFF.

This rearrangement joins TRBV28 to TRBJ1-2, with 11 bases fitting TRBD1. This CDR3 is 16 amino acids long. CDR1 and CDR2 from the germline V gene are MDHEN and SYDVKM. Trimming cost V 4 bases and J 4 bases; bases outside gene matches: 8. The DNA for the CDR3 is TGTGCCAGCAGTTCCCCGGGACAGGGGGATGGCTATGGCTACACCTTC. This codes for CASSSPGQGDGYGYTF.

The chain uses TRBV9 and TRBJ1-3, with D perhaps matching TRBD1 (5 bases). V was clipped by 3 bases and J by 2 bases, with 12 bases between them. Per the germline V gene, CDR1 is SGDLS and CDR2 is YYNGEE. The CDR3 loop spans 15 amino acids. CDR3 loop: CASSASGGTGNTIYF. CDR3 nucleotides: TGTGCCAGCAGCGCTTCGGGGGGAACTGGAAACACCATATATTTT.

This clone was counted a few times. V and J are TRBV9 and TRBJ2-5; the D is unclear. The CDR3 is 13 amino acids. V was clipped by 2 bases and J by 5 bases, with 10 bases between them. Germline loops: CDR1 SGDLS, CDR2 YYNGEE. The CDR3 protein is CASSVTFRETQYF. In DNA, the CDR3 is TGTGCCAGCAGCGTCACTTTTAGGGAGACCCAGTACTTC.

The rearrangement joins TRBV7-9 to TRBJ1-2; 8 bases map to TRBD1. CDR3 length: 14 amino acids. Looked up from germline, CDR1 is SEHNR and CDR2 is FQNEAQ (reference sequence). V was pared by 4 bases and J by 7 bases, with 8 bases of the junction left unmatched. The CDR3 sequence: CASSSRTGRGGYTF. CDR3 bases: TGTGCCAGCAGCTCACGGACAGGGCGGGGTGGCTACACCTTC.

The gene calls are TRBV27 and TRBJ2-7, with D possibly matching TRBD2 (6 bases). V gave up 5 bases and J gave up 5 bases, with 13 bases separating them. The CDR3 extends over 13 amino acids. Germline lookup yields CDR1 MNHEY and CDR2 SMNVEV (reference sequence). CDR3 coding DNA: TGTGCCAGCAGTGTTCGGGAGCTGGACGAGCAGTACTTC. Its protein product is CASSVRELDEQYF.

The chain couples TRBV5-1 to TRBJ2-1; maybe TRBD2 (6 bases). V shed 4 bases and J shed 8 bases, with 19 bases lying between them. The CDR3 is 15 residues long. Germline-derived CDR1 and CDR2 are SGHRS and YFSETQ. CDR3 protein: CASSPGVGGKDEQFF. The CDR3 coding sequence is TGCGCCAGCAGCCCGGGTGTGGGAGGTAAGGATGAGCAGTTCTTC.

This clone was counted a single time. The CDR3 sequence is CASSLAGVAKVGQFF. The CDR3 DNA reads as TGTGCCAGCAGTTTAGCGGGAGTGGCAAAAGTGGGGCAGTTCTTC. This chain links TRBV27 with TRBJ2-1; 7 nucleotides align to TRBD2. After removal of 2 bases from V and 12 bases from J, the junction contained 13 bases not matched to a gene. The length of the CDR3 is 15 residues. CDR1 is MNHEY, CDR2 SMNVEV, per germline (reference sequence).

The V gene is TRBV19, the J gene TRBJ1-5; tentative D call: TRBD1 (6 bases). The CDR3 sequence is 16 residues long. V was cut by 1 base and J by 7 bases, with 17 bases left in between. Germline V gives CDR1 LNHDA, CDR2 SQIVND (reference sequence). The chain's CDR3 is CASSIGPVGGGQPQHF. The CDR3 DNA sequence: TGTGCCAGTAGTATAGGACCCGTTGGGGGCGGGCAGCCCCAGCATTTT.

The chain is built from TRBV6-5 and TRBJ2-5; D is possibly TRBD2 (6 bases). CDR1 and CDR2 from the germline V gene are MNHEY and SVGAGI. V lost 6 bases to trimming and J lost 5 bases, with 16 bases between them. This CDR3 spans 14 amino acids. The CDR3 reads CASRSQEGGETQYF. CDR3 in DNA: TGTGCCAGCAGATCTCAGGAGGGTGGCGAGACCCAGTACTTC.

The chain uses TRBV5-1 and TRBJ2-7, with 15 nucleotides matching TRBD2. The CDR3 length is 18 residues. In germline, CDR1 is SGHRS, CDR2 YFSETQ. V trimming: 4 bases; J trimming: 0 bases; junction bases outside the gene matches: 8. CDR3 sequence (DNA): TGCGCCAGCAGCCCCCGGACTAGCGGGAGGGCGAGCTCCTACGAGCAGTACTTC. This gives the protein CASSPRTSGRASSYEQYF.

The chain's CDR3 is CASSPGTGDNQPQHF. The DNA of the CDR3 is TGCGCCAGCAGCCCAGGGACAGGGGACAACCAGCCCCAGCATTTT. The rearrangement uses TRBV5-1 and TRBJ1-5; 10 bases map to TRBD1. V shed 4 bases and J 7 bases; nucleotides not matched to a gene: 8. CDR3 length: 15 amino acids. The germline V gene has CDR1 SGHRS and CDR2 YFSETQ.

J is TRBJ2-2 and V is TRBV7-3, with a tentative D call TRBD1 (6 bases). V lost 5 bases and J 2 bases, leaving 12 bases between the germline ends. CDR1 is SGHTA, CDR2 FQGTGA, per germline. This CDR3 has 15 amino acids. CDR3 sequence reads: CASSANRENTGELFF. CDR3 DNA: TGTGCCAGCAGCGCAAACAGGGAAAACACCGGGGAGCTGTTTTTT.

V usage is TRBV5-4 and J usage is TRBJ2-3, with 10 bases that match TRBD2. The CDR3 length is 16 residues. The germline CDR1 and CDR2 sequences are SGHNT and YYREEE (reference sequence). After removal of 4 bases from V and 5 bases from J, the junction contained 10 bases not matched to a gene. The CDR3 nucleotides are TGTGCCAGCAGCCTTGCCCAGCGGGAGGGCCAAGATACGCAGTATTTT. Protein product: CASSLAQREGQDTQYF.

This chain joins TRBV5-6 and TRBJ2-5; the match to TRBD1 covers 10 bases. The junction had 15 bases not matched to a gene; V was cut back by 2 bases and J by 5 bases. Germline V gene data show CDR1 as SGHDT and CDR2 as YYEEEE. The CDR3 runs 18 residues. The CDR3 region has the DNA TGTGCCAGCAGCTTATTGGGATTGGGGACAGGGGTCGAGGAGACCCAGTACTTC. It translates to CASSLLGLGTGVEETQYF.

In this sample, this clone turned up once. The V and J genes are TRBV29-1 and TRBJ2-2; a weak D match, TRBD2 (6 bases). Germline V gene data show CDR1 as SQVTM and CDR2 as ANQGSEA. The V end lost 6 bases, the J end lost 0 bases, and 14 bases lay between the germline ends. There are 15 residues in the CDR3. The CDR3 loop reads CSVARDSTNTGELFF. The CDR3 coding sequence is TGCAGCGTAGCCCGGGACTCGACGAACACCGGGGAGCTGTTTTTT.

The genes are TRBV2 and TRBJ2-3; 11 nucleotides align to TRBD2. With V trimmed by 5 bases and J by 3 bases, 4 bases remained unmatched. Germline V CDR1 and CDR2: SNHLY, FYNNEI. CDR3 length equals 15 residues. CDR3 DNA: TGTGCCAGCAGTTTCCTAGCGGGAGGAACAGATACGCAGTATTTT. Protein product: CASSFLAGGTDTQYF. Using reference TRBV2 and TRBJ2-3 for the parts outside the CDR3, the full variable domain is EPEVTQTPSHQVTQMGQEVILRCVPISNHLYFYWYRQILGQKVEFLVSFYNNEISEKSEIFDDQFSVERPDGSNFTLKIRSTKLEDSAMYFCASSFLAGGTDTQYFGPGTRLTVL.

The rearrangement links TRBV11-1 to TRBJ2-2; TRBD2 is a possible D gene (7 bases). The germline CDR1 and CDR2 sequences are SGHAT and FQDESV (reference sequence). The CDR3 has 15 amino acids. With 1 base removed from V and 10 bases from J, the gap between germline ends came to 16 bases. The CDR3 nucleotides read TGTGCCAGCAGCTTAGGGGGGCCAGCGGGGACGGAGCTGTTTTTT. Amino acids: CASSLGGPAGTELFF. Full variable domain (outside the CDR3, taken from reference TRBV11-1 and TRBJ2-2): EAEVAQSPRYKITEKSQAVAFWCDPISGHATLYWYRQILGQGPELLVQFQDESVVDDSQLPKDRFSAERLKGVDSTLKIQPAELGDSAMYLCASSLGGPAGTELFFGEGSRLTVL.

This clone was detected only once. The rearrangement joins TRBV30 to TRBJ2-3, with unresolved D. The CDR3 loop spans 12 amino acids. From germline, CDR1 is GTSNPN and CDR2 SVGIG (reference sequence). V was shortened by 5 bases and J by 0 bases, with 6 bases between the two germline ends. The CDR3 region is CAWGSSTDTQYF. The DNA for the CDR3 is TGTGCCTGGGGATCAAGCACAGATACGCAGTATTTT.